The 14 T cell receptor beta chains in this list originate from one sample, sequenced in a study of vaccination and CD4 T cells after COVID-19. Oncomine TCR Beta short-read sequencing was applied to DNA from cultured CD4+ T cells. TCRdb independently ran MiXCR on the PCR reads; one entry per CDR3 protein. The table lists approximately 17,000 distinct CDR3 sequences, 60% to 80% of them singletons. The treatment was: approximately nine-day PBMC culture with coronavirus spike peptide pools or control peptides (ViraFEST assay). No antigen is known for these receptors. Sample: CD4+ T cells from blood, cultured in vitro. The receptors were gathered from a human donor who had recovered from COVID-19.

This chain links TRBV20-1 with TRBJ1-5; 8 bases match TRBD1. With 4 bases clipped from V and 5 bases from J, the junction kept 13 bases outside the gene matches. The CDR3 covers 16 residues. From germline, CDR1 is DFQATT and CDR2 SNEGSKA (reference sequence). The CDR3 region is CSANNRGQARYQPQHF. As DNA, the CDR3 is TGCAGTGCTAACAATAGGGGACAGGCCCGGTATCAGCCCCAGCATTTT.

The CDR3 bases are TGTGCCAGCAGGATAGGGCTGGGGGGCGGGAAAATGGATACGCAGTATTTT. Its translation is CASRIGLGGGKMDTQYF. The V call is TRBV7-2, the J call TRBJ2-3; the D gene could be TRBD1 or TRBD2 (6 bases each). CDR1 is SGHTA, CDR2 FQGNSA, per germline. V was clipped by 6 bases and J by 6 bases, with 25 bases between them. The CDR3 has 17 amino acids.

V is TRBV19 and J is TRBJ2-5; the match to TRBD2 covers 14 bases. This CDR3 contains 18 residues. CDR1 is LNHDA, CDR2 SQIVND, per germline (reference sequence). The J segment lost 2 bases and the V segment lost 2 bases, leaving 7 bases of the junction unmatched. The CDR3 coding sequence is TGTGCCAGTAGTATATATGGGACTAGCGGGAGAGGACAAGAGACCCAGTACTTC. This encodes CASSIYGTSGRGQETQYF. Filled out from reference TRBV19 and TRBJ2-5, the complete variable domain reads DGGITQSPKYLFRKEGQNVTLSCEQNLNHDAMYWYRQDPGQGLRLIYYSQIVNDFQKGDIAEGYSVSREKKESFPLTVTSAQKNPTAFYLCASSIYGTSGRGQETQYFGPGTRLLVL.

The CDR3 DNA reads as TGTGCCAGCAGCTTGGATCAGGGTCTACGGGGCTACACCTTC. This sequence encodes CASSLDQGLRGYTF. The V gene is TRBV11-3, the J gene TRBJ1-2; weak D call: TRBD1 (5 bases). V was shortened by 3 bases and J by 8 bases, with 16 bases between the two germline ends. There are 14 residues in the CDR3. Looked up from germline, CDR1 is SGHNT and CDR2 is YENEEA.

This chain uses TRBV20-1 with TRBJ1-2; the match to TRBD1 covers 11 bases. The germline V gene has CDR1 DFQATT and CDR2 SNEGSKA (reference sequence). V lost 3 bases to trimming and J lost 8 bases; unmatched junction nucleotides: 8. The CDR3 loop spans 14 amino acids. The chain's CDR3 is CSASDRGTGGGYTF. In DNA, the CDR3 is TGCAGTGCTAGTGACAGGGGGACAGGGGGAGGCTACACCTTC.

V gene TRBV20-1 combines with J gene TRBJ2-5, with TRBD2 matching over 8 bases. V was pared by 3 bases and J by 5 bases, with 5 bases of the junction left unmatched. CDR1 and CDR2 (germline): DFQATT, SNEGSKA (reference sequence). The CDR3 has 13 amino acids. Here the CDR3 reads CSARPGGMETQYF. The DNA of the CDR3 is TGCAGTGCTAGGCCGGGGGGGATGGAGACCCAGTACTTC.

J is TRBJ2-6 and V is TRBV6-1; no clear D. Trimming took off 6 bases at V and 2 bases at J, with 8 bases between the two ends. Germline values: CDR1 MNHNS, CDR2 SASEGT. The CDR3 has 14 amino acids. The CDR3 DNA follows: TGTGCCAGCAGAGCCGCCGCTGGGGCCAACGTCCTGACTTTC. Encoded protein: CASRAAAGANVLTF.

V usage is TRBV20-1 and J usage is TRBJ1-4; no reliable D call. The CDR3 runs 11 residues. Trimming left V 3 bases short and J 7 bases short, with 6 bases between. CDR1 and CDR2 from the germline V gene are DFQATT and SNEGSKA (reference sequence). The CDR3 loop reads CSASYVEKLFF. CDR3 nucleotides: TGCAGTGCTAGTTACGTTGAAAAACTGTTTTTT.

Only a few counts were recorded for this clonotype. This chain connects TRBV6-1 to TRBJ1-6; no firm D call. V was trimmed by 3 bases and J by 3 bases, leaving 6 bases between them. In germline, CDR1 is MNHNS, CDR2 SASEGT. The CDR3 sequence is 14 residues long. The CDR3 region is CASSERVYNSPLHF. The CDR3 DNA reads TGTGCCAGCAGTGAGAGGGTCTATAATTCACCCCTCCACTTT.

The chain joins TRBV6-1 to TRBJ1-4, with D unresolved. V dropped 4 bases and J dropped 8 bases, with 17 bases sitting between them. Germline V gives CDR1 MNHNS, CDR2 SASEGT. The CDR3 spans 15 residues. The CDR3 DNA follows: TGTGCCAGCAGTGGACACTCAAGGGTTGAGGAAAAACTGTTTTTT. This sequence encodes CASSGHSRVEEKLFF.

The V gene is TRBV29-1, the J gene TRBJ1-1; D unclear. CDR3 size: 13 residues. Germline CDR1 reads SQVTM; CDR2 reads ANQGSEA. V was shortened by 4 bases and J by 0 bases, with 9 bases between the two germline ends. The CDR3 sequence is CSVVLQMNTEAFF. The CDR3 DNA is TGCAGCGTTGTTTTACAGATGAACACTGAAGCTTTCTTT.

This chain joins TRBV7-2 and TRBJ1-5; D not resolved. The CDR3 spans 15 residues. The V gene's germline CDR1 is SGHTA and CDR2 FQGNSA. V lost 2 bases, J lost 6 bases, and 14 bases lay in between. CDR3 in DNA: TGTGCCAGCAGCTTATTTATGGGAACGGGTCAGCCCCAGCATTTT. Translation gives CASSLFMGTGQPQHF.

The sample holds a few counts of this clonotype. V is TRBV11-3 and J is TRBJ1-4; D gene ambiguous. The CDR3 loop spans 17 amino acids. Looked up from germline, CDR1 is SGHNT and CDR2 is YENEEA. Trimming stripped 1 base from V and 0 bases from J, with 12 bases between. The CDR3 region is CASSLVGAHTTNEKLFF. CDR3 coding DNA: TGTGCCAGCAGCTTAGTGGGTGCTCATACAACTAATGAAAAACTGTTTTTT. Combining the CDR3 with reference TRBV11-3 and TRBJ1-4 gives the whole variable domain EAGVVQSPRYKIIEKKQPVAFWCNPISGHNTLYWYLQNLGQGPELLIRYENEEAVDDSQLPKDRFSAERLKGVDSTLKIQPAELGDSAVYLCASSLVGAHTTNEKLFFGSGTQLSVL.

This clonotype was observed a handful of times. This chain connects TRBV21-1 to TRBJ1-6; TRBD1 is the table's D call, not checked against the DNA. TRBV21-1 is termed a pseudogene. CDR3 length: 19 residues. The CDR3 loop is CASSLGQGRPSSYNSPLHF. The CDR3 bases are TGTGCCAGCAGTCTAGGACAGGGGAGGCCTAGCTCCTATAATTCACCCCTCCACTTT.